This T cell receptor (beta chain) stems from a study of T cell responses to AZD1222 COVID-19 vaccine. Study conclusions and caveats: Spike-spanning, vaccine-associated CD4 TCRs were dominant at 160-218 and 743-854.

Of note for this clone: Its antigen is unidentified.

Generated by immunoSEQ multiplex PCR, the TCRdb table keeps only in-frame clones and is missing some. The profile shows fewer than 120,000 clones, about 85% of them singletons. CDR1 and CDR2 (germline): KGHDR, SFDVKD. Trimming shortened V by 3 bases and J by 5 bases, and 12 bases separated the two germline ends. CDR3 length equals 14 residues. This TCR was recovered from an adult in good health. This material consisted of peripheral blood, taken on day 0 of AZD1222 vaccination. The chain employs TRBV24-1 and TRBJ1-2; TRBD1 is a possible D gene (5 bases). Here the CDR3 reads CATSDPGKGYGYTF. The CDR3 DNA follows: TGTGCCACCAGTGATCCAGGGAAGGGATATGGCTACACCTTC.